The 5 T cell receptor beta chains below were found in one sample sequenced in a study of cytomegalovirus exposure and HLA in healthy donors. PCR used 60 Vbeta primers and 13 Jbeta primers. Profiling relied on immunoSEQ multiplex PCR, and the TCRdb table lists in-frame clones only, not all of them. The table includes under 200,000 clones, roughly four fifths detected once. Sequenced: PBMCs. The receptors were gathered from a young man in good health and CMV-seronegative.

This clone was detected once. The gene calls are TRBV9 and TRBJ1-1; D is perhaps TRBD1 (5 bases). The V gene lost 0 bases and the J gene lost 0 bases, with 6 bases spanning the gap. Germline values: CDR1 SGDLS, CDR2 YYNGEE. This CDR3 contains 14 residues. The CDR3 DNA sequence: TGTGCCAGCAGCGTAGGGGGGGTGAACACTGAAGCTTTCTTT. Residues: CASSVGGVNTEAFF.

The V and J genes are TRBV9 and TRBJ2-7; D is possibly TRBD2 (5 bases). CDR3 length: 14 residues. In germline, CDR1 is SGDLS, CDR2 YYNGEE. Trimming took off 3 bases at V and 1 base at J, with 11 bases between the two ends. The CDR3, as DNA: TGTGCCAGCAGCGCAGGAGGAATGTCCTACGAGCAGTACTTC. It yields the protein CASSAGGMSYEQYF.

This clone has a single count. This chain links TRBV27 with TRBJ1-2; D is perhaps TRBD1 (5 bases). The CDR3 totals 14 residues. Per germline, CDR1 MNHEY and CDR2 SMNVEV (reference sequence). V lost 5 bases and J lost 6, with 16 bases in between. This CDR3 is CASSARGGINGYTF. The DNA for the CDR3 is TGTGCCAGCAGTGCGCGGGGGGGGATTAATGGCTACACCTTC.

Written as DNA, the CDR3 is TGCGCCAGCAGCTTAACGGGACAGCCCTACACTGAAGCTTTCTTT. Translated, it gives CASSLTGQPYTEAFF. The chain couples TRBV5-1 to TRBJ1-1; 7 bases agree with TRBD1. CDR1 is SGHRS and CDR2 is YFSETQ in the germline V gene. After removal of 2 bases from V and 3 bases from J, the junction contained 7 bases not matched to a gene. The CDR3 spans 15 residues.

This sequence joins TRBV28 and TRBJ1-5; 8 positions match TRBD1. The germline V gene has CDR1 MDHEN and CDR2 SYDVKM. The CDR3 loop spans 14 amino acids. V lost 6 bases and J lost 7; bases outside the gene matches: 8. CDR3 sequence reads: CASRPGQGRQPQHF. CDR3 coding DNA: TGTGCCAGCAGACCCGGACAGGGAAGGCAGCCCCAGCATTTT. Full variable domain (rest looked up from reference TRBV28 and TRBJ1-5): DVKVTQSSRYLVKRTGEKVFLECVQDMDHENMFWYRQDPGLGLRLIYFSYDVKMKEKGDIPEGYSVSREKKERFSLILESASTNQTSMYLCASRPGQGRQPQHFGDGTRLSIL.